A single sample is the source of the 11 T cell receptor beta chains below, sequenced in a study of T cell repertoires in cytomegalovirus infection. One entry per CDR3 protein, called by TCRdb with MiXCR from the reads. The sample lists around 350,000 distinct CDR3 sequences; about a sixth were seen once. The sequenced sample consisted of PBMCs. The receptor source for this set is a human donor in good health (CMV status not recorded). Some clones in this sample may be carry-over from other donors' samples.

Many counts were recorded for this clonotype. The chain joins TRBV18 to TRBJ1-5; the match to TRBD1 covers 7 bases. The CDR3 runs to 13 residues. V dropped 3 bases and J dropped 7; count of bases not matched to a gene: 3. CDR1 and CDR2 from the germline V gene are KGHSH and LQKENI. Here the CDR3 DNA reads TGTGCCAGCTCACCCGACAGGGCCCAGCCCCAGCATTTT. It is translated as CASSPDRAQPQHF.

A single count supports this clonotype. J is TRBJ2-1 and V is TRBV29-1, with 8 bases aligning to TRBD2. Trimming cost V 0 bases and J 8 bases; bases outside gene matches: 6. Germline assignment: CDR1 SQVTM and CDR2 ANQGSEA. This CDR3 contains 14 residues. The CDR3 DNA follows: TGCAGCGTTGAAGATTTTGCGGGGGGCGATGAGCAGTTCTTC. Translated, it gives CSVEDFAGGDEQFF.

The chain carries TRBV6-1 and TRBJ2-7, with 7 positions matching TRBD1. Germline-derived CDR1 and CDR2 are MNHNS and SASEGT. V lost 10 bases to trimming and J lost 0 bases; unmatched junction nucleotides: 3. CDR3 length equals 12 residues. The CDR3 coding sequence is TGTGCCACCAGGGACAGCTCCTACGAGCAGTACTTC. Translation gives CATRDSSYEQYF.

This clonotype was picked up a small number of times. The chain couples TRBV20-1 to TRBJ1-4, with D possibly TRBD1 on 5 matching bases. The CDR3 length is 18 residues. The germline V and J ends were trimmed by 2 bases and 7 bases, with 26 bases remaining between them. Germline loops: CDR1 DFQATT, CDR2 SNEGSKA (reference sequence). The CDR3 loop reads CSARPPAGQSEDGEKLFF. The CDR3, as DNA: TGCAGTGCTAGACCCCCGGCAGGGCAGAGTGAGGATGGTGAAAAACTGTTTTTT.

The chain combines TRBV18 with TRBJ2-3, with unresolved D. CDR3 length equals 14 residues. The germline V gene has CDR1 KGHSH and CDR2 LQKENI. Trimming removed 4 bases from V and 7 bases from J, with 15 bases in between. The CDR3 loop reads CASSLAAPQNTQYF. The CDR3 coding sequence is TGTGCCAGCTCACTCGCTGCGCCACAGAATACGCAGTATTTT.

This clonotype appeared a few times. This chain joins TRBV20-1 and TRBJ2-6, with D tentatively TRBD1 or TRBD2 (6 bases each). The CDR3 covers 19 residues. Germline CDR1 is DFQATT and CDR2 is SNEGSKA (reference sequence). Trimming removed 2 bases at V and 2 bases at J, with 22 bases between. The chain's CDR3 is CSARSPIGGGIPGANVLTF. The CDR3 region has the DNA TGCAGTGCTAGATCTCCCATTGGGGGCGGGATCCCTGGGGCCAACGTCCTGACTTTC.

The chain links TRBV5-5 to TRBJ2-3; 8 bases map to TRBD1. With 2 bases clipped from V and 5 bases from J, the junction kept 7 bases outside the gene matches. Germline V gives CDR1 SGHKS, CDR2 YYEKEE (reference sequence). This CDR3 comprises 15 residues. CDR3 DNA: TGTGCCAGCAGCTTACCAGGGGGCGCAGGAGATACGCAGTATTTT. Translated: CASSLPGGAGDTQYF.

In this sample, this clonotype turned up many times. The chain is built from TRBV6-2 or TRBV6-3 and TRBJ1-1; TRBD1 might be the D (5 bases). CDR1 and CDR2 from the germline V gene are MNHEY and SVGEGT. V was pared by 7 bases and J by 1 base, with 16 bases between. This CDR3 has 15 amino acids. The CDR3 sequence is CASTRGRVGNTEAFF. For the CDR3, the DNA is TGTGCCAGCACGCGGGGCCGGGTCGGGAACACTGAAGCTTTCTTT.

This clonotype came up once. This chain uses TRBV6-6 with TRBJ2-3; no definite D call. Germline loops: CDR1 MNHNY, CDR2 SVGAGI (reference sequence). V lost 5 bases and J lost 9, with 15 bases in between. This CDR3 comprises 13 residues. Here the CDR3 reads CASSDRSPRTQYF. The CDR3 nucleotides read TGTGCCAGCAGTGACCGGTCTCCTCGGACGCAGTATTTT.

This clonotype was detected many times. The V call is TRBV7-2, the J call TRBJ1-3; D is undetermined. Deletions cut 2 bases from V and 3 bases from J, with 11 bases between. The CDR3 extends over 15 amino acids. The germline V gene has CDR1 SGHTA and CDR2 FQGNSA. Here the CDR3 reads CASSLRWGGGNTIYF. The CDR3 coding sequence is TGTGCCAGCAGCTTACGATGGGGAGGTGGAAACACCATATATTTT. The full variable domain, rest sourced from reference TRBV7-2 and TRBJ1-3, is GAGVSQSPSNKVTEKGKDVELRCDPISGHTALYWYRQSLGQGLEFLIYFQGNSAPDKSGLPSDRFSAERTGGSVSTLTIQRTQQEDSAVYLCASSLRWGGGNTIYFGEGSWLTVV.

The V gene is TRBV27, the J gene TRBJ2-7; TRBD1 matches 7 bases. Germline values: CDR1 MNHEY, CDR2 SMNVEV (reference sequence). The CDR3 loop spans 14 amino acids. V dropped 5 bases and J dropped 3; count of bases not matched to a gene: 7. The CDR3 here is CASSGRDSVYEQYF. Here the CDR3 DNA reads TGTGCCAGCAGTGGCCGGGACAGTGTCTACGAGCAGTACTTC.